These 8 T cell receptor beta chains share one sample of origin, sequenced in a study of blood T cell repertoires in COVID-19. TCRdb keeps only in-frame clones here, not all; method: immunoSEQ multiplex PCR. The data show hundreds of thousands of clones, with 86% seen just once and 3% to 4% held by the top ten. The sequenced sample was PBMCs or T cells enriched from blood (not recorded which). The receptors shown here come from a woman in her thirties or forties with acute COVID-19.

The V call is TRBV27, the J call TRBJ2-7; perhaps TRBD2 as D (6 bases). The germline gives CDR1 MNHEY, CDR2 SMNVEV (reference sequence). The length of the CDR3 is 15 residues. V gave up 5 bases and J gave up 3 bases, with 17 bases separating them. The CDR3 spells CASSPRDSGNYEQYF. CDR3 sequence (DNA): TGTGCCAGCAGTCCCCGAGATAGCGGAAACTACGAGCAGTACTTC.

V is TRBV29-1 and J is TRBJ2-7; 10 bases are a match to TRBD2. Germline V lookup: CDR1 SQVTM, CDR2 ANQGSEA. V shed 1 base, J shed 5 bases, and the junction held 11 bases outside the gene matches. This CDR3 contains 16 residues. The CDR3 DNA reads as TGCAGCGTTGAAGGACTAGCGGGCCGAGGGGAAAACGAGCAGTACTTC. Protein product: CSVEGLAGRGENEQYF.

The CDR3 nucleotides are TGTGCCAGCAGCTTAGTGGGGGCAGGGACTGAAGCTTTCTTT. It specifies CASSLVGAGTEAFF. The rearrangement uses TRBV11-3 and TRBJ1-1; the D gene is possibly TRBD1 (6 bases). Trimming removed 1 base from V and 5 bases from J, with 11 bases in between. Germline loops: CDR1 SGHNT, CDR2 YENEEA. This CDR3 spans 14 amino acids.

This sequence joins TRBV10-2 and TRBJ2-5; a possible D gene is TRBD2 (5 bases). This CDR3 spans 12 amino acids. Germline CDR1 reads WSHSY; CDR2 reads SAAADI. V lost 6 bases and J 5 bases, leaving 10 bases between the germline ends. CDR3 region: CASRATGETQYF. For the CDR3, the DNA is TGCGCCAGCAGGGCGACGGGGGAGACCCAGTACTTC.

The rearrangement links TRBV4-1 to TRBJ2-1, with 7 bases aligning to TRBD2. There are 16 residues in the CDR3. Germline assignment: CDR1 MGHRA and CDR2 YSYEKL. Trimming at V came to 0 bases and at J to 2 bases, leaving 4 bases not matched to a gene. CDR3 in amino acids: CASSQEPSGTYNEQFF. The DNA of the CDR3 is TGCGCCAGCAGCCAAGAGCCCAGCGGGACCTACAATGAGCAGTTCTTC.

This chain joins TRBV5-4 and TRBJ2-1; 7 positions agree with TRBD1. This CDR3 comprises 18 residues. Germline V lookup: CDR1 SGHNT, CDR2 YYREEE (reference sequence). Trimming took 0 bases from V and 8 from J; bases not matched to a gene: 17. CDR3 bases: TGTGCCAGCAGCTTGGGACAGGGACGGGGTGCGGCTGGGGATGAGCAGTTCTTC. Translated, it gives CASSLGQGRGAAGDEQFF.

V and J are TRBV27 and TRBJ2-7; TRBD1 might be the D (6 bases). The CDR3 loop spans 15 amino acids. From germline, CDR1 is MNHEY and CDR2 SMNVEV (reference sequence). Deletions cut 5 bases from V and 3 bases from J, with 17 bases between. In DNA, the CDR3 is TGTGCCAGCAGTCCAAACTACGGGACAAACTACGAGCAGTACTTC. It encodes CASSPNYGTNYEQYF.

CDR3 sequence reads: CATSTMNTEAFF. CDR3 DNA sequence: TGTGCCACCTCCACAATGAACACTGAAGCTTTCTTT. The V gene is TRBV15, the J gene TRBJ1-1, with D unclear. V lost 8 bases and J 0 bases, leaving 7 bases between the germline ends. Germline assignment: CDR1 LNHNV and CDR2 YYDKDF (reference sequence). The CDR3 length is 12 residues.